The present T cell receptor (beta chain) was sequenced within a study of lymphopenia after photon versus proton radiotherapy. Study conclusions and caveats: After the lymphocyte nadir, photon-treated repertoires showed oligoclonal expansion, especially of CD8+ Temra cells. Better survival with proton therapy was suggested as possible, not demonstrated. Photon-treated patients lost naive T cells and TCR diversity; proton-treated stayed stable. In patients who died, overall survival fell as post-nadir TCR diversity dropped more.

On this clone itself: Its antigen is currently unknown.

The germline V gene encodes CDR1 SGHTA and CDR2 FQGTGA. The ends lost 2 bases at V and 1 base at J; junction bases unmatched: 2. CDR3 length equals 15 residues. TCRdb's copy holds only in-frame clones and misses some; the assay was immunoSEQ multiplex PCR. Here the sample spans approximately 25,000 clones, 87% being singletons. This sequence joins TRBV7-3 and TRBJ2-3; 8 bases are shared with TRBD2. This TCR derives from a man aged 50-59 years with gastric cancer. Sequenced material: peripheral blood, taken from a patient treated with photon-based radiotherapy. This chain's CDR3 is CASSLRGGRTDTQYF. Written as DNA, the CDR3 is TGTGCCAGCAGCTTACGGGGGGGCCGCACAGATACGCAGTATTTT.